This T cell receptor beta chain was recovered during a study of blood T cell repertoires in COVID-19. Whole-study context: Spain, Italy and the United States supplied samples that represented acute and convalescent COVID-19. T cells, B-cell-depleted T cells, or PBMCs provided the cDNA or gDNA that served as material.

The Seattle patients joined while their infection was active and were tracked longitudinally afterward. Germline V gene sequence: CDR1 LGHDT, CDR2 YNNKEL (reference sequence). This CDR3 is 16 amino acids long. With V trimmed by 0 bases and J by 7 bases, 6 bases remained unmatched. In the original analysis: Nucleated cell number was recorded as an estimate derived from reference gene primer amplification. Method: immunoSEQ multiplex PCR; TCRdb's copy keeps in-frame clones and lacks some. That table supplies the V and J calls and clone size; D and trimming were determined from the DNA. This sample carries roughly 120,000 clones, 90% of them seen once, and the ten largest clones take 4% to 5%.

The origin of this receptor is a man aged 60 to 69 with COVID-19, enrolled during active disease. The chain has TRBV3-1 (or the pseudogene TRBV3-2) and TRBJ2-2, with TRBD1 identical over 9 bases. The sample comprised peripheral blood. The CDR3 DNA reads as TGTGCCAGCAGCCAAGATGGGACAGGGTACTACGGGGAGCTGTTTTTT. This gives the protein CASSQDGTGYYGELFF.